This T cell receptor beta chain emerged from a study of post-analysis software for immune sequencing data. Study background: The disease courses spanned relapsing-remitting, secondary progressive and progressive-relapsing forms of multiple sclerosis.

This clonotype was recorded a few times. Its antigen remains unknown. TCR beta libraries were prepared from cDNA with unique molecular identifiers. Some 500,000 cDNA molecules were obtained from around 1 to 10 million T cells. A single record per CDR3 protein comes from TCRdb applying MiXCR to the PCR reads. The sample includes roughly 700,000 distinct CDR3 sequences, 25% to 30% seen only once; the top ten take around 0.56%. General observations from the study: In multiple sclerosis, normalized Chao1 diversity was significantly below that of controls. With TRBV5-6, TRBV5-1 and TRBV20-1 included, five TRBV segments were more frequent in patients than in controls.

The CDR3 runs to 14 residues. Trimming left V 2 bases short and J 4 bases short, with 11 bases between. In germline, CDR1 is MNHNS, CDR2 SASEGT. The source material was blood. This receptor was identified in a girl between 5 and 17 years old with multiple sclerosis. V usage is TRBV6-1 and J usage is TRBJ1-2, with D tentatively TRBD1 (5 bases). Here the CDR3 reads CASSEPGRSYGYTF. Written as DNA, the CDR3 is TGTGCCAGCAGTGAACCGGGACGGAGCTATGGCTACACCTTC.